This entry lists 19 T cell receptor beta chains sequenced from one sample in a study of spatial heterogeneity in lung cancer. A single record per CDR3 protein comes from TCRdb applying MiXCR to the 5' RACE reads. Among 30,000 to 45,000 distinct CDR3 sequences listed, 7.5% were seen once. Time point specified: sample taken at primary tumor resection. Unsorted whole RNA from tumor, nontumor lung or frozen PBMC underwent sequencing. The source material was PBMCs, sampled at surgery. These receptors were obtained from a male donor with early-stage non-small cell lung cancer.

The genes are TRBV7-9 and TRBJ2-7, with a possible D match to TRBD1 (6 bases). V was cut by 1 base and J by 0 bases, with 16 bases left in between. The CDR3 has 17 residues. Germline CDR1 and CDR2: SEHNR and FQNEAQ (reference sequence). The CDR3: CASSLVGLGQSSYEQYF. In nucleotides, the CDR3 is TGTGCCAGCAGCTTAGTCGGCTTAGGACAGAGCTCCTACGAGCAGTACTTC.

This clonotype was detected many times. This chain uses TRBV4-3 with TRBJ2-1, with TRBD2 identical over 15 bases. Per germline, CDR1 LGHNA and CDR2 YSLEER. Trimming removed 3 bases from V and 8 bases from J; junction bases left unmatched: 2. The CDR3 totals 15 residues. CDR3 region: CASSQGLAGGYEQFF. For the CDR3, the DNA is TGCGCCAGCAGCCAGGGACTAGCGGGAGGATATGAGCAGTTCTTC.

This chain's CDR3 is CASSGRAGYGEAFF. For the CDR3, the DNA is TGTGCCAGCAGTGGGAGAGCCGGGTACGGTGAAGCTTTCTTT. This sequence joins TRBV27 and TRBJ1-1; D gene uncertain. V was pared by 5 bases and J by 7 bases, with 17 bases between. Germline loops: CDR1 MNHEY, CDR2 SMNVEV (reference sequence). This CDR3 has 14 residues.

This clonotype was observed at least ten times. The chain carries TRBV7-2 and TRBJ2-5; D may correspond to TRBD1 or TRBD2 (5 bases each). CDR1 is SGHTA and CDR2 is FQGNSA in the germline V gene. The CDR3 contains 13 residues. The germline V and J ends were trimmed by 5 bases and 1 base, with 8 bases remaining between them. CDR3 sequence: CASSTGAQETQYF. CDR3 sequence (DNA): TGTGCCAGCAGCACCGGGGCCCAAGAGACCCAGTACTTC.

This rearrangement joins TRBV29-1 to TRBJ1-1; D is undetermined. The CDR3 contains 11 residues. The V end was cut by 5 bases, the J end by 2 bases, with 6 bases between. CDR1 and CDR2 (germline): SQVTM, ANQGSEA. CDR3 residues: CSVSANTEAFF. CDR3 DNA: TGCAGCGTTTCAGCAAACACTGAAGCTTTCTTT.

This clonotype was recorded a few times. The chain joins TRBV23-1 to TRBJ1-4; 7 nucleotides match TRBD1. TRBV23-1 is labeled an ORF, and its function is uncertain. V lost 3 bases, J lost 5 bases, and 3 bases stayed unmatched. The CDR3 extends over 14 amino acids. For the CDR3, the DNA is TGCGCCAGCAGTCATGGGACAGTGAATGAAAAACTGTTTTTT. As protein: CASSHGTVNEKLFF.

This clonotype appeared many times. This chain links TRBV10-3 with TRBJ2-3; 7 positions agree with TRBD1. The CDR3 length is 16 residues. Looked up from germline, CDR1 is ENHRY and CDR2 is SYGVKD. V lost 0 bases, J lost 1 base, and 4 bases stayed unmatched. Here the CDR3 reads CAISESQGGGTDTQYF. The CDR3 coding sequence is TGTGCCATCAGTGAGTCGCAAGGGGGCGGCACAGATACGCAGTATTTT.

This clonotype has a handful of counts. The V and J genes are TRBV24-1 and TRBJ2-1; possibly TRBD2 for D (7 bases). With 5 bases removed from V and 12 bases from J, the gap between germline ends came to 16 bases. Germline V gene lookup returns CDR1 KGHDR and CDR2 SFDVKD. The CDR3 length is 13 residues. Here the CDR3 reads CATSGGRGQGQFF. In DNA form, the CDR3 reads TGTGCCACCAGTGGCGGGCGGGGGCAAGGGCAGTTCTTC.

This clonotype was picked up many times. The chain combines TRBV6-5 with TRBJ2-7; D ambiguous. The CDR3 is made up of 14 amino acids. V lost 6 bases and J lost 2, with 14 bases in between. Germline CDR1 MNHEY, CDR2 SVGAGI. CDR3 loop: CASSNGIGPYEQYF. The CDR3, as DNA: TGTGCCAGCAGCAATGGGATCGGACCCTACGAGCAGTACTTC.

In this sample, this clonotype turned up many times. The chain uses TRBV29-1 and TRBJ2-3; D assignment may be TRBD1 or TRBD2 (5 bases each). The V gene lost 6 bases and the J gene lost 2 bases, with 21 bases spanning the gap. The CDR3 is 16 amino acids. CDR1 and CDR2 (germline): SQVTM, ANQGSEA. In nucleotides, the CDR3 is TGCAGCGTCCCCGGCAGCCCAGGGAGCCTCACAGATACGCAGTATTTT. It yields the protein CSVPGSPGSLTDTQYF.

This clonotype has at least ten counts. The chain couples TRBV5-1 to TRBJ2-1, with D uncertain. CDR1 is SGHRS and CDR2 is YFSETQ in the germline V gene. The CDR3 consists of 14 residues. Trimming pared 0 bases from V and 9 bases from J, leaving 13 bases between. The CDR3 bases are TGCGCCAGCAGCTTGGTTTCCGAGACGACTGAGCAGTTCTTC. It translates to CASSLVSETTEQFF.

This clonotype has ten or more counts. The chain couples TRBV3-1 to TRBJ2-2, with a tentative D call TRBD2 (5 bases). The length of the CDR3 is 15 residues. Germline V gene sequence: CDR1 LGHDT, CDR2 YNNKEL (reference sequence). The V and J ends lost 4 bases and 6 bases respectively, with 15 bases between them. The CDR3 bases are TGTGCCAGCAGCCTGTTGGGAGCCGGGGCCGGGGAGCTGTTTTTT. Its protein is CASSLLGAGAGELFF.

The table lists this clonotype with many counts. The chain is built from TRBV12-3 or TRBV12-4 and TRBJ2-7; D is ambiguous. The CDR3 extends over 11 amino acids. V was pared by 6 bases and J by 6 bases, with 9 bases between. The CDR3 nucleotides read TGTGCCAGCAGATCCTCTGGCGAGCAGTACTTC. Amino acid sequence: CASRSSGEQYF.

This clonotype was seen many times. The CDR3 reads CATRLAYFPSTDTQYF. In DNA form, the CDR3 reads TGTGCCACCCGCCTAGCTTACTTTCCGAGCACAGATACGCAGTATTTT. The rearrangement joins TRBV10-3 to TRBJ2-3, with D maybe TRBD2 (5 bases). CDR1 and CDR2 from the germline V gene are ENHRY and SYGVKD. The CDR3 has 16 residues. Trimming took off 10 bases at V and 0 bases at J, with 20 bases between the two ends.

By frequency in the sample, this clonotype is hyperexpanded. As DNA, the CDR3 is TGTGCCAGCAGAGGCGGGTACTACAATGAGCAGTTCTTC. It translates to CASRGGYYNEQFF. The V call is TRBV4-2, the J call TRBJ2-1; possible D gene TRBD2, 5 bases. Trimming shortened V by 6 bases and J by 3 bases, and 9 bases separated the two germline ends. Germline CDR1 and CDR2: LGHNA and YNFKEQ. The CDR3 totals 13 residues.

This clonotype was detected many times. The V and J genes are TRBV20-1 and TRBJ1-4; 7 nucleotides match TRBD1. V was clipped by 3 bases and J by 7 bases; unmatched bases: 14. CDR1 DFQATT and CDR2 SNEGSKA come from the germline V gene (reference sequence). CDR3 length equals 16 residues. The CDR3 reads CSASDRYRGRGEKLFF. CDR3 nucleotide sequence: TGCAGTGCTAGTGATAGATACAGGGGTAGGGGTGAAAAACTGTTTTTT.

In its sample, this clonotype was seen a few times. This sequence joins TRBV24-1 and TRBJ2-3, with no clear D. The germline CDR1 and CDR2 sequences are KGHDR and SFDVKD. The CDR3 is 13 residues long. V was cut by 9 bases and J by 4 bases, with 13 bases left in between. In nucleotides, the CDR3 is TGTGCCACCGAGAGTAGTTCGGCAGATACGCAGTATTTT. This codes for CATESSSADTQYF.

The table lists this clonotype with many counts. V usage is TRBV7-3 and J usage is TRBJ1-1; 8 positions match TRBD1. The CDR3 has 15 amino acids. The trim removed 1 base at V and 11 bases at J, leaving 12 bases unmatched. Germline CDR1 reads SGHTA; CDR2 reads FQGTGA. DNA for the CDR3: TGTGCCAGCAGCTTAAATACAGAGTCAGGGGGCCAGGCTTTCTTT. Translation: CASSLNTESGGQAFF.

This clonotype was found many times. V and J are TRBV12-3 or TRBV12-4 and TRBJ2-7; a weak D match, TRBD1 (6 bases). V was shortened by 6 bases and J by 2 bases, with 14 bases between the two germline ends. The CDR3 has 14 amino acids. The CDR3 protein is CASSTGIVPYEQYV. CDR3 nucleotides: TGTGCCAGCAGCACAGGGATTGTTCCCTACGAGCAGTACGTC.